This record covers a single T cell receptor beta chain. Its target is unknown. These data originate in a study of lymphopenia after photon versus proton radiotherapy. Whole-study findings and limits: Survival link was tested only in deceased patients; proton benefit remains a possibility. Post-nadir diversity loss with photons came from oligoclonal expansion, particularly CD8+ Temra cells. Relative stability marked proton patients; photon patients lost diversity and naive cells.

Some clones are missing from TCRdb's copy, which holds only in-frame ones; the method was immunoSEQ multiplex PCR. The sample yields tens of thousands of clones, around four fifths seen once. In germline, CDR1 is SGHRS, CDR2 YFSETQ. The CDR3 runs to 15 residues. J lost 1 base, V lost 3 bases, and 6 bases had no gene match. The clonotype originates from a woman in her 70s with pancreatic cancer. This chain connects TRBV5-1 to TRBJ1-1; 7 bases fit TRBD1. Source: peripheral blood, taken from a patient treated with proton-based radiotherapy. The DNA of the CDR3 is TGCGCCAGCAGCTATGACAGGGCAGCGAACACTGAAGCTTTCTTT. Amino acids: CASSYDRAANTEAFF. The variable domain in full, with the rest retrieved from reference TRBV5-1 and TRBJ1-1, is KAGVTQTPRYLIKTRGQQVTLSCSPISGHRSVSWYQQTPGQGLQFLFEYFSETQRNKGNFPGRFSGRQFSNSRSEMNVSTLELGDSALYLCASSYDRAANTEAFFGQGTRLTVV.